The 20 T cell receptor beta chains presented below share a single source sample, sequenced in a study of cytomegalovirus exposure and HLA in healthy donors. This PCR relied on a set of 60 Vbeta primers and 13 Jbeta primers. Libraries were prepared by immunoSEQ multiplex PCR; TCRdb keeps only in-frame clonotypes and omits some of them. The sample lists about 130,000 clones; under 85% were seen once. The sequenced material came from PBMCs. These receptors originate from a male donor in good health and CMV-seropositive.

The V gene is TRBV7-9, the J gene TRBJ1-6; D is unresolved. V was trimmed by 1 base and J by 10 bases, leaving 11 bases between them. The CDR3 spans 14 residues. Germline V gene lookup returns CDR1 SEHNR and CDR2 FQNEAQ (reference sequence). This CDR3 reads CASSLEPDQSPLHF. CDR3 DNA: TGTGCCAGCAGCTTAGAACCTGATCAGTCACCCCTCCACTTT.

CDR3 sequence reads: CASSLGTGGPDTQYF. As DNA, the CDR3 is TGTGCCAGCAGCTTAGGGACAGGGGGCCCAGATACGCAGTATTTT. The rearrangement joins TRBV11-3 to TRBJ2-3; TRBD1 aligns across 11 bases. J lost 4 bases, V lost 1 base, and 1 base had no gene match. The CDR3 consists of 15 residues. In germline, CDR1 is SGHNT, CDR2 YENEEA.

The chain has TRBV5-1 and TRBJ2-5, with D maybe TRBD2 (6 bases). Trimming cost V 2 bases and J 4 bases, with 12 bases left between them. Germline values: CDR1 SGHRS, CDR2 YFSETQ. The CDR3 consists of 14 residues. The CDR3 DNA follows: TGCGCCAGCAGCTTCGGAGGGGCTCCAGAGACCCAGTACTTC. Translation: CASSFGGAPETQYF.

The rearrangement links TRBV6-1 to TRBJ1-2; TRBD1 is a possible D gene (5 bases). Trimming shortened V by 2 bases and J by 4 bases, and 17 bases separated the two germline ends. Per the germline V gene, CDR1 is MNHNS and CDR2 is SASEGT. The CDR3 extends over 16 amino acids. In DNA form, the CDR3 reads TGTGCCAGCAGTGAAAGCGAGGCGGACACACTCTATGGCTACACCTTC. The encoded protein is CASSESEADTLYGYTF.

The chain is built from TRBV5-1 and TRBJ2-7; TRBD1 is a possible D gene (6 bases). V was clipped by 2 bases and J by 3 bases, with 12 bases between them. CDR3 length equals 14 residues. Per the germline V gene, CDR1 is SGHRS and CDR2 is YFSETQ. Here the CDR3 DNA reads TGCGCCAGCAGCTTTGGGGACACCATCTACGAGCAGTACTTC. Protein: CASSFGDTIYEQYF.

The chain couples TRBV6-1 to TRBJ1-2; a possible D gene is TRBD1 (6 bases). CDR1 is MNHNS, CDR2 SASEGT, per germline. Trimming stripped 4 bases from V and 4 bases from J, with 19 bases between. The CDR3 is made up of 16 amino acids. CDR3 loop: CASSARAGGLPYGYTF. For the CDR3, the DNA is TGTGCCAGCAGTGCCCGAGCGGGGGGGCTTCCCTATGGCTACACCTTC.

The V gene is TRBV4-2, the J gene TRBJ1-5; D perhaps matches TRBD1 (5 bases). V was cut by 1 base and J by 7 bases, with 17 bases left in between. CDR3 length equals 16 residues. CDR1 LGHNA and CDR2 YNFKEQ come from the germline V gene. The CDR3 here is CASSQGKGRGEQPQHF. The CDR3 DNA follows: TGTGCCAGCAGCCAAGGGAAAGGGAGGGGTGAACAGCCCCAGCATTTT.

CDR3 sequence reads: CAWQTGNIQYF. The DNA for the CDR3 is TGTGCCTGGCAAACAGGGAACATTCAGTACTTC. This sequence joins TRBV30 and TRBJ2-4, with D maybe TRBD1 (6 bases). The germline CDR1 and CDR2 sequences are GTSNPN and SVGIG (reference sequence). V shed 5 bases and J shed 7 bases, with 9 bases lying between them. The CDR3 runs 11 residues.

The sample holds a few counts of this clone. The V call is TRBV27, the J call TRBJ2-3, with 8 positions matching TRBD1. CDR3 length: 17 amino acids. V shed 2 bases, J shed 2 bases, and the junction held 9 bases outside the gene matches. Germline assignment: CDR1 MNHEY and CDR2 SMNVEV (reference sequence). CDR3 coding DNA: TGTGCCAGCAGTTTAATGGCAGGGGGCCGAGTCACAGATACGCAGTATTTT. Translating gives CASSLMAGGRVTDTQYF.

This sequence joins TRBV4-1 and TRBJ2-2; 10 bases match TRBD1. The CDR3 covers 18 residues. Germline CDR1 MGHRA, CDR2 YSYEKL. Trimming at V came to 0 bases and at J to 1 base, leaving 5 bases not matched to a gene. The CDR3 bases are TGCGCCAGCAGCCAAGAGGGGGACAGGGGCTGGAACACCGGGGAGCTGTTTTTT. Translated: CASSQEGDRGWNTGELFF.

V and J are TRBV6-5 and TRBJ2-2; D gene uncertain. Germline lookup yields CDR1 MNHEY and CDR2 SVGAGI. This CDR3 has 15 amino acids. The V gene lost 0 bases and the J gene lost 1 base, with 6 bases spanning the gap. CDR3 in amino acids: CASSYSRQNTGELFF. For the CDR3, the DNA is TGTGCCAGCAGTTACTCCCGACAGAACACCGGGGAGCTGTTTTTT.

V usage is TRBV5-1 and J usage is TRBJ2-6; D is ambiguous. The V gene lost 1 base and the J gene lost 3 bases, with 2 bases spanning the gap. CDR1 SGHRS and CDR2 YFSETQ come from the germline V gene. This CDR3 contains 13 residues. The CDR3 nucleotides read TGCGCCAGCAGCTTGCTTGGGGCCAACGTCCTGACTTTC. Its protein is CASSLLGANVLTF.

The rearrangement links TRBV28 to TRBJ2-3; 10 bases match TRBD2. This CDR3 is 16 amino acids long. Germline CDR1 is MDHEN and CDR2 is SYDVKM. Unmatched junction bases numbered 5, after V lost 5 bases and J lost 0 bases. In DNA form, the CDR3 reads TGTGCCAGCAGTGTTACTAGCGGGACTAGCACAGATACGCAGTATTTT. Protein: CASSVTSGTSTDTQYF.

The chain joins TRBV6-1 to TRBJ1-2; TRBD1 is a possible D gene (5 bases). Trimming left V 5 bases short and J 8 bases short, with 15 bases between. Germline V CDR1 and CDR2: MNHNS, SASEGT. The CDR3 extends over 13 amino acids. The CDR3 DNA sequence: TGTGCCAGCAGTTCGACAGATATGGAAGGCTACACCTTC. Translating it yields CASSSTDMEGYTF.

The chain uses TRBV13 and TRBJ1-1, with TRBD1 as a possible D gene (6 bases). This CDR3 has 16 residues. Trimming took off 4 bases at V and 0 bases at J, with 15 bases between the two ends. In germline, CDR1 is PRHDT, CDR2 FYEKMQ (reference sequence). The CDR3 DNA sequence: TGTGCCAGCAGCTCCGACAGGTCACTAATGAACACTGAAGCTTTCTTT. Its protein is CASSSDRSLMNTEAFF.

The chain has TRBV7-8 and TRBJ1-2; D is unresolved. The CDR3 spans 13 residues. Germline loops: CDR1 SGHVS, CDR2 FQNEAQ. V was shortened by 5 bases and J by 1 base, with 8 bases between the two germline ends. The CDR3 coding sequence is TGTGCCAGCAGCCTTACAAATAACTATGGCTACACCTTC. Encoded protein: CASSLTNNYGYTF.

The rearrangement uses TRBV6-5 and TRBJ1-1, with a tentative D call TRBD1 (6 bases). The germline CDR1 and CDR2 sequences are MNHEY and SVGAGI. There are 14 residues in the CDR3. The V end was cut by 6 bases, the J end by 1 base, with 12 bases between. The CDR3 here is CASSHRVRNTEAFF. DNA of the CDR3: TGTGCCAGCAGCCACAGGGTGCGGAACACTGAAGCTTTCTTT.

The chain uses TRBV18 and TRBJ2-3; the D gene is possibly TRBD1 (6 bases). CDR3 length equals 15 residues. V was pared by 2 bases and J by 0 bases, with 9 bases between. Germline lookup yields CDR1 KGHSH and CDR2 LQKENI. The CDR3 reads CASSPYDRSTDTQYF. In DNA form, the CDR3 reads TGTGCCAGCTCACCATATGACAGGAGCACAGATACGCAGTATTTT.

This chain links TRBV28 with TRBJ2-5, with TRBD2 identical over 13 bases. Germline-derived CDR1 and CDR2 are MDHEN and SYDVKM. Trimming took 6 bases from V and 5 from J; bases not matched to a gene: 6. This CDR3 is built from 15 residues. The CDR3 reads CASSSLAGGPETQYF. The CDR3 region has the DNA TGTGCCAGCAGCTCACTAGCGGGAGGGCCGGAGACCCAGTACTTC.

The chain joins TRBV28 to TRBJ1-1; tentatively, D is TRBD1 (5 bases). V was shortened by 6 bases and J by 0 bases, with 14 bases between the two germline ends. Germline values: CDR1 MDHEN, CDR2 SYDVKM. The CDR3 sequence is 15 residues long. Here the CDR3 reads CASSPRRQMNTEAFF. The CDR3 bases are TGTGCCAGCAGCCCTCGGCGACAGATGAACACTGAAGCTTTCTTT.